This section outlines one T cell receptor (beta chain) sequence together with its context. Its antigen is undetermined. The treatment denotes: some 20 received Ad26.COV2.S at low or high dose, single or two shots; roughly five received placebo; per-sample allocation not given. Repertoires come from day 63 after the first vaccine or placebo injection. In Boston, an adult donor aged 18-55 years took part. Measured with immunoSEQ multiplex PCR; TCRdb has only the in-frame clones, and not every one. The data contain about 280,000 clones, 87% of them singletons. This sample is drawn from a study of Ad26.COV2.S vaccination and SARS-CoV-2 variants. Looking at the study overall: Intramuscular Ad26.COV2.S doses were given once or twice, 56 days apart. The study's findings and limits: Higher spike-specific TCR breadth was found in vaccine recipients than in placebo recipients.

This TCR was sampled from a person aged 18 to 65 who received the Ad26.COV2.S COVID-19 vaccine or a placebo. The sample was peripheral blood, taken in a trial of Ad26.COV2.S vaccine versus placebo.

For the CDR3, the DNA is TGTGCCAGCAGCCGGGGGGCGAACACCGGGGAGCTGTTTTTT. Its protein product is CASSRGANTGELFF. This chain connects TRBV11-3 to TRBJ2-2, with 7 nucleotides matching TRBD2. There are 14 residues in the CDR3. From germline, CDR1 is SGHNT and CDR2 YENEEA. J gave up 0 bases and V 5 bases, and 0 bases lay outside the gene matches.